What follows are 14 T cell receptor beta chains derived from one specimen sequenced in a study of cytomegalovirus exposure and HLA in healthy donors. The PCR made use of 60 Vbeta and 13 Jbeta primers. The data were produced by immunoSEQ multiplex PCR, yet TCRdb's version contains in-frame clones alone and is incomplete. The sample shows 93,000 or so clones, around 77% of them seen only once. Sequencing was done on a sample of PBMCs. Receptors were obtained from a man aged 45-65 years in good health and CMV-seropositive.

The CDR3 coding sequence is TGTGCCAGCAGTCCTAAAGAGACCCAGTACTTC. Amino acid sequence: CASSPKETQYF. V and J are TRBV6-1 and TRBJ2-5; D is uncertain. CDR1 and CDR2 (germline): MNHNS, SASEGT. The V end lost 5 bases, the J end lost 3 bases, and 4 bases lay between the germline ends. CDR3 length equals 11 residues.

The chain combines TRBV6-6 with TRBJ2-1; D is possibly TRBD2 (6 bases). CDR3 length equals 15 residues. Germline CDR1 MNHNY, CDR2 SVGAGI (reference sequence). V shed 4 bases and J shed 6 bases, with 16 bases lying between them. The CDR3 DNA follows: TGTGCCAGCAGTTCCACCGGGAGCGGATTCAATGAGCAGTTCTTC. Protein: CASSSTGSGFNEQFF.

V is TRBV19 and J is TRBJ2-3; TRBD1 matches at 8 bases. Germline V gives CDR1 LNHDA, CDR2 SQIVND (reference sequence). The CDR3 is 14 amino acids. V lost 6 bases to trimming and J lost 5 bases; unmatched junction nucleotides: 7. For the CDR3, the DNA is TGTGCCAGTAGCGGGACAGGCTATTTAGATACGCAGTATTTT. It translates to CASSGTGYLDTQYF.

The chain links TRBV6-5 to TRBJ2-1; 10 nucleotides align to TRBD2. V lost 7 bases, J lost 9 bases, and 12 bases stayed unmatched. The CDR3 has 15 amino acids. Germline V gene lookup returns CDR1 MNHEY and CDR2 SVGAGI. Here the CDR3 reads CASIGPGLANGEQFF. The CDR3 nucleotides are TGTGCCAGCATCGGACCGGGACTAGCGAATGGTGAGCAGTTCTTC.

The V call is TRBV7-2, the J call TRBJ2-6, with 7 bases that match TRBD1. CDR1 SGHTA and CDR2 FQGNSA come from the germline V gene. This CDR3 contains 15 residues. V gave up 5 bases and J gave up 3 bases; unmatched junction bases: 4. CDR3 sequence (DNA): TGTGCCAGCAGCCCAGGGGGATATGGGGCCAACGTCCTGACTTTC. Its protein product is CASSPGGYGANVLTF.

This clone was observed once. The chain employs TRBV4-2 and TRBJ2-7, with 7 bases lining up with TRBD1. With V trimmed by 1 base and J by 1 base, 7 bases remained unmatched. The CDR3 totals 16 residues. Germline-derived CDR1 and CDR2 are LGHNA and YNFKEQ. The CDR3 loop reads CASSQAHGQASYEQYF. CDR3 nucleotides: TGTGCCAGCAGCCAAGCACACGGACAGGCGTCCTACGAGCAGTACTTC.

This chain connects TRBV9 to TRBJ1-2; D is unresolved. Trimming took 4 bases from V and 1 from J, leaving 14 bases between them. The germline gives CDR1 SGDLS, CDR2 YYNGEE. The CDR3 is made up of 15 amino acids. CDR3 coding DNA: TGTGCCAGCAGCCCATCGGGGATAATTAACTATGGCTACACCTTC. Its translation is CASSPSGIINYGYTF.

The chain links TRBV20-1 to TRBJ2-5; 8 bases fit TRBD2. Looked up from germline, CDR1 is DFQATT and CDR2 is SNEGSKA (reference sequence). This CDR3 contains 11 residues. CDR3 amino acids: CSGGGKETQYF. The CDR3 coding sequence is TGCTCCGGGGGGGGCAAAGAGACCCAGTACTTC.

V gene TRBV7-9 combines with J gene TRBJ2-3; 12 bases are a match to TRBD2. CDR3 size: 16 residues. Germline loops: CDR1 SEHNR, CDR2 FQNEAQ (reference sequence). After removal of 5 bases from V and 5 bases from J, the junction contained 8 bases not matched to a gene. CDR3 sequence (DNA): TGTGCCAGCAGCACTACGACTAGCGGGAGTGTAGATACGCAGTATTTT. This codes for CASSTTTSGSVDTQYF.

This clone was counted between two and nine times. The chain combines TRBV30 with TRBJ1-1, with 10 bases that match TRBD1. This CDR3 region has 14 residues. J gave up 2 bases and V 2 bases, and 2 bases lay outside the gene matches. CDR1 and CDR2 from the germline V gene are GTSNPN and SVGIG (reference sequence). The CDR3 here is CAWSRQGANTEAFF. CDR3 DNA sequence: TGTGCCTGGAGTAGACAGGGGGCAAACACTGAAGCTTTCTTT.

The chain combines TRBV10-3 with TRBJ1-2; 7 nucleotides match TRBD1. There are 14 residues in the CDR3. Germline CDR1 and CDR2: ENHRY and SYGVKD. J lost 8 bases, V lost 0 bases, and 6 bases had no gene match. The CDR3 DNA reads TGTGCCATCAGTGAGTCCCGGGACAGTTCCGGCTACACCTTC. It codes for CAISESRDSSGYTF.

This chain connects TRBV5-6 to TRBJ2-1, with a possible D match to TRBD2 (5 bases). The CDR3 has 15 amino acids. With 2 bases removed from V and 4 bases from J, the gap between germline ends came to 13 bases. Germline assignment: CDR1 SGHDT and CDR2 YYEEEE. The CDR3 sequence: CASSFQAAMYNEQFF. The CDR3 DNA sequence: TGTGCCAGCAGCTTTCAAGCGGCGATGTACAATGAGCAGTTCTTC.

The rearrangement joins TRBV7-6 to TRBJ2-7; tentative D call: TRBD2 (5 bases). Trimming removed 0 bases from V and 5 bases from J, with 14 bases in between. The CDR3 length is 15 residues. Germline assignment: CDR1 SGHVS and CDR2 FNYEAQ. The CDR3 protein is CASSLAGSPRDEQYF. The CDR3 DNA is TGTGCCAGCAGCTTAGCGGGTTCCCCGAGGGACGAGCAGTACTTC.

This chain's CDR3 is CASSEITSRAYEQYF. DNA for the CDR3: TGTGCCAGCAGTGAAATTACTAGCAGGGCCTACGAGCAGTACTTC. V usage is TRBV6-1 and J usage is TRBJ2-7, with D perhaps TRBD2 (6 bases). The germline V gene encodes CDR1 MNHNS and CDR2 SASEGT. Trimming stripped 2 bases from V and 2 bases from J, with 13 bases between. This CDR3 comprises 15 residues.